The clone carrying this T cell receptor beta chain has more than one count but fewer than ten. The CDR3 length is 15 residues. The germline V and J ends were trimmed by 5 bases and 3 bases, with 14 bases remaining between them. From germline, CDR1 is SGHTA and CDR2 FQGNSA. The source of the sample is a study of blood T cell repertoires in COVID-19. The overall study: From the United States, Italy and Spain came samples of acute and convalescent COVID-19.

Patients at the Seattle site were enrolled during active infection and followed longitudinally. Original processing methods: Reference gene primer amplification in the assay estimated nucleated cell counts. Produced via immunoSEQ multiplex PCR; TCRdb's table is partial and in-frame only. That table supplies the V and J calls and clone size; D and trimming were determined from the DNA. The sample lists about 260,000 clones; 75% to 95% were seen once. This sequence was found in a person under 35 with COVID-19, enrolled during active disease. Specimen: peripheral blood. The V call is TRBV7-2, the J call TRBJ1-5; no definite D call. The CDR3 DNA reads TGTGCCAGCAGCCTGACGGCGGAAACCAATCAGCCCCAGCATTTT. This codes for CASSLTAETNQPQHF.